The sequence of this T cell receptor (beta chain) was determined in a study of cytomegalovirus exposure and HLA in healthy donors. Overall study findings and caveats: Later analysis associated a missense DCLRE1C variant with TCR beta V- and J-gene trimming.

Germline assignment: CDR1 MNHEY and CDR2 SMNVEV (reference sequence). CDR3 length: 19 amino acids. The PCR contained 60 Vbeta and 13 Jbeta primers. Original handling: An analysis that came later counted some 80 million unique TCR beta chains, approximately 12 million shared. The assay was immunoSEQ multiplex PCR, and TCRdb's table has in-frame clones only and misses some. Clone size and the V and J calls come from that table; the DNA yielded D and trimming. This repertoire includes about 49,000 clones. In the case of this clone: Its matching antigen is unknown. Sequence at one end of the junction differs from germline and may be a read error. Other DNA sequences of this sample code for an identical CDR3.

The material sequenced was PBMCs. The chain employs TRBV27 and TRBJ2-2; 10 nucleotides agree with TRBD1. The clonotype was recovered from a man aged 18 to 29 in good health and CMV-seropositive. CDR3 sequence: CASSPWGTGVFANTGELFF. DNA for the CDR3: TGCGCCAGCTCACCGTGGGGGACAGGGGTGTTCGCGAACACCGGGGAGCTGTTTTTT.